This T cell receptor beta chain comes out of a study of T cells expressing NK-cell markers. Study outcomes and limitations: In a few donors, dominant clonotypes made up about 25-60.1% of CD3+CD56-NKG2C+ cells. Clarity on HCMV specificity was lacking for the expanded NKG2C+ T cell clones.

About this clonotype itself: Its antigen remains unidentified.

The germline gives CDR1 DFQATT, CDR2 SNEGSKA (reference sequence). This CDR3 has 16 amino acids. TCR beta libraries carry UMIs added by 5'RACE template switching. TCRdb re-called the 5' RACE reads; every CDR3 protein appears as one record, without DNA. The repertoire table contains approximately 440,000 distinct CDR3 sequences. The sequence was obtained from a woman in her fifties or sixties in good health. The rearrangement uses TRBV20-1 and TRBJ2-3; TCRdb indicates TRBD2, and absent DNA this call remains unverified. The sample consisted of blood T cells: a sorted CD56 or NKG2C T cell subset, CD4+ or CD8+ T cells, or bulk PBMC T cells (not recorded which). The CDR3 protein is CSALTAGPGGTDTQYF.